The sequence of this T cell receptor beta chain was determined in a study of blood T cell repertoires in COVID-19. Study-wide background: From the United States, Italy and Spain came samples of acute and convalescent COVID-19.

Germline V gene lookup returns CDR1 MDHEN and CDR2 SYDVKM. This CDR3 is 13 amino acids long. V lost 5 bases, J lost 6 bases, and 6 bases stayed unmatched. The protocol was immunoSEQ multiplex PCR, while the TCRdb copy is restricted to in-frame clones and leaves out a portion. Among about 310,000 clones, around 84% were seen once, and the ten largest hold over 1.5%. The clonotype was recovered from a woman in her twenties or thirties who had been exposed to COVID-19. Sequenced: PBMCs or T cells enriched from blood (not recorded which). The chain joins TRBV28 to TRBJ1-2; 7 bases align to TRBD1. CDR3 coding DNA: TGTGCCAGCAGTGCCGGGACAGTGAATGGCTACACCTTC. It yields the protein CASSAGTVNGYTF.